The rows below give T cell receptor beta chains drawn from one sample of a study of blood T cell repertoires in COVID-19. This table comes from immunoSEQ multiplex PCR, and its TCRdb copy is limited to in-frame clones, with some not included. The profile shows roughly 300,000 clones, around 86% of them singletons. Sequenced material: peripheral blood. Receptors originate from a woman in her 50s with acute or convalescent COVID-19. Each CDR3 is given with its conserved first and last residue. The D gene is left open where the match is weak. Not all rows give a size; the values are once, few, many and, for expanded clones, a class.

clone size	V gene	D gene	J gene	CDR3 protein	CDR3 DNA
.	TRBV5-4	.	TRBJ1-3	CASSLGPGSGNTIYF	TGTGCCAGCAGCTTGGGTCCAGGGTCTGGAAACACCATATATTTT
.	TRBV7-9	TRBD1	TRBJ1-1	CASSLWDRHPEAFF	TGTGCCAGCAGCTTATGGGACAGGCACCCTGAAGCTTTCTTT
.	TRBV7-8	.	TRBJ1-5	CASSQSGANSNQPQHF	TGTGCCAGCAGCCAATCAGGGGCTAATAGCAATCAGCCCCAGCATTTT
.	TRBV4-2	TRBD1	TRBJ1-2	CASSQDPDRGRGYTF	TGTGCCAGCAGCCAAGATCCCGACAGGGGTCGTGGCTACACCTTC
.	TRBV28	TRBD2	TRBJ2-1	CASSYPTSGTRSWDNEQFF	TGTGCCAGCAGTTACCCGACTAGCGGTACGAGGTCCTGGGACAATGAGCAGTTCTTC
.	TRBV5-1	TRBD2	TRBJ2-1	CASSLLSGRSDEQFF	TGCGCCAGCAGCTTGTTGAGCGGGAGGTCGGATGAGCAGTTCTTC
.	TRBV5-1	.	TRBJ1-1	CASSLASPAKGGAFF	TGCGCCAGCAGCTTGGCTAGCCCGGCTAAGGGAGGGGCTTTCTTT
once	TRBV4-2	.	TRBJ1-1	CASSPEAGVTEAFF	TGTGCCAGCAGCCCCGAGGCCGGGGTCACTGAAGCTTTCTTT
.	TRBV27	.	TRBJ1-6	CASSWRRDNSPLHF	TGTGCCAGCAGTTGGAGACGGGATAATTCACCCCTCCACTTT
.	TRBV4-2	.	TRBJ1-4	CASSQEEQPGEKLFF	TGTGCCAGCAGCCAAGAGGAACAGCCGGGAGAAAAACTGTTTTTT
.	TRBV4-2	.	TRBJ2-2	CASSPGFNRVGGELFF	TGTGCCAGCAGCCCCGGCTTTAACAGGGTTGGAGGGGAGCTGTTTTTT